This T cell receptor beta chain is drawn from a study of post-analysis software for immune sequencing data. Study background: Both relapsing-remitting and secondary progressive multiple sclerosis featured among the disease courses, as did progressive-relapsing multiple sclerosis. Study-level results: Among 5 or 6 TRBV segments more frequent in patients than controls were TRBV5-6, TRBV5-1 and TRBV20-1. Among multiple sclerosis patients, normalized Chao1 diversity was significantly below that of controls. Samples from one preparation batch, clustered by F measure, grouped strongly together.

Unique-molecular-identifier-tagged TCR beta cDNA libraries were used. Researchers reported 520,000 or so cDNA molecules coming from roughly 1 to 10 million T cells. TCRdb reprocessed the PCR reads via MiXCR and lists one record per CDR3 protein. The sample records some 690,000 distinct CDR3 sequences, 25% to 30% being singletons. Remarks on this clonotype: What it binds is unknown.

The CDR3 contains 13 residues. Trimming shortened V by 9 bases and J by 2 bases, and 12 bases separated the two germline ends. Germline CDR1 is KGHDR and CDR2 is SFDVKD. The chain combines TRBV24-1 with TRBJ2-5, with D unresolved. This clonotype originated in a girl between 5 and 17 years old with multiple sclerosis. Sequencing was carried out using blood. The CDR3 nucleotides are TGTGCCACCCGACCTCCAGGTCAAGAGACCCAGTACTTC. Protein product: CATRPPGQETQYF.